This T cell receptor beta chain was captured by sequencing in a study of molecular identifiers for immune sequencing clone quantification. Study-level background: Four portions were sequenced after RNA from about 20,000 or 100,000 naive CD8 cells was split five ways in replicates.

This CDR3 is 17 amino acids long. Germline values: CDR1 PRHDT, CDR2 FYEKMQ (reference sequence). V was pared by 4 bases and J by 3 bases, with 10 bases of the junction left unmatched. One entry per CDR3 protein results from TCRdb running MiXCR on the PCR reads. Found here are 460,000 or so distinct CDR3 sequences, around 23% of them singletons; the top ten hold under 0.8%. Naive CD8 T cells were sorted, and the gate applied was CD8+CD4-CCR7+CD45RA+. This chain joins TRBV13 and TRBJ2-3; TRBD2 matches at 10 bases. What was sequenced was naive CD8+ T cells from blood, with Jurkat cell RNA spiked in. Noted subset: FACS-sorted CD8+CD4-CCR7+CD45RA+ naive T cells. This receptor was identified in a human donor in good health. Some libraries in this study had Jurkat cell RNA spiked in. CDR3: CASSWGASGGLTDTQYF. The DNA for the CDR3 is TGTGCCAGCAGCTGGGGAGCTAGCGGGGGCTTGACAGATACGCAGTATTTT.